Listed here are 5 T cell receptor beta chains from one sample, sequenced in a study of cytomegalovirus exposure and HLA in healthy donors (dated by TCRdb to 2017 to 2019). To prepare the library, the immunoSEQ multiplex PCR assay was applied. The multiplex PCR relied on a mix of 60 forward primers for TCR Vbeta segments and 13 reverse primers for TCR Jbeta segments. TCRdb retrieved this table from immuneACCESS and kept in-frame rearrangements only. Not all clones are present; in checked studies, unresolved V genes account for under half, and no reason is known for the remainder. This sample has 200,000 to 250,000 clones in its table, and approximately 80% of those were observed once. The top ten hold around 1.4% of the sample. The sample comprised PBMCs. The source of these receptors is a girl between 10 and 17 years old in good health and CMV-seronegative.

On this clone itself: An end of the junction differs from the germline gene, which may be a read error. The CDR3 reads CSSSLGGSPLHF. The DNA of the CDR3 is TGTTCCAGCAGCTTAGGAGGTTCACCCCTCCACTTT. The chain has TRBV7-9 and TRBJ1-6; D is unclear. CDR3 length equals 12 residues. The germline V gene encodes CDR1 SEHNR and CDR2 FQNEAQ (reference sequence). The full variable domain, its missing parts supplied by reference TRBV7-9 and TRBJ1-6, is DTGVSQNPRHKITKRGQNVTFRCDPISEHNRLYWYRQTLGQGPEFLTYFQNEAQLEKSRLLSDRFSAERPKGSFSTLEIQRTEQGDSAMYLCSSSLGGSPLHFGNGTRLTVT.

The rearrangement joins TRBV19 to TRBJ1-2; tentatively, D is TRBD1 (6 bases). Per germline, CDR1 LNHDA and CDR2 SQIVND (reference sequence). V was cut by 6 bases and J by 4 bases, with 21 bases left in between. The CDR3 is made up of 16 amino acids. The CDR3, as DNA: TGTGCCAGTAGCTCGACTGGGGGGGGCAGCGGCTATGGCTACACCTTC. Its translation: CASSSTGGGSGYGYTF. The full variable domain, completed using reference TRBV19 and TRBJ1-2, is DGGITQSPKYLFRKEGQNVTLSCEQNLNHDAMYWYRQDPGQGLRLIYYSQIVNDFQKGDIAEGYSVSREKKESFPLTVTSAQKNPTAFYLCASSSTGGGSGYGYTFGSGTRLTVV.

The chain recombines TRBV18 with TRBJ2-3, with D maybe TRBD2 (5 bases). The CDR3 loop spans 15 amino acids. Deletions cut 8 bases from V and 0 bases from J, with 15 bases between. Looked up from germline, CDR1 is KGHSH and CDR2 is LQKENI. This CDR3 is CASAGEQSSTDTQYF. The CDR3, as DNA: TGTGCCAGCGCGGGCGAACAGTCTAGCACAGATACGCAGTATTTT.

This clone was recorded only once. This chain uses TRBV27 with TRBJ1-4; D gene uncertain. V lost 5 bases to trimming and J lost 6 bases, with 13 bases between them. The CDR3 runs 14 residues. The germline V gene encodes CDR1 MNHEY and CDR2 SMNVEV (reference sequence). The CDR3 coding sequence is TGTGCCAGCAGTGCCACCCTCGGGGATGAAAAACTGTTTTTT. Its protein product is CASSATLGDEKLFF.

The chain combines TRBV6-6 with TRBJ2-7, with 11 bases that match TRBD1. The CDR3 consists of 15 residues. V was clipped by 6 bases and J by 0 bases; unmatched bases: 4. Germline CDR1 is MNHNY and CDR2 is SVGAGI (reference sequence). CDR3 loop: CASSGQGADSYEQYF. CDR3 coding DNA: TGTGCCAGCAGCGGACAGGGGGCTGACTCCTACGAGCAGTACTTC.